The 26 T cell receptor beta chains below were found in one sample sequenced in a study of blood T cell repertoires in COVID-19. This table comes from immunoSEQ multiplex PCR, and its TCRdb copy is limited to in-frame clones, with some not included. There are about 260,000 clones in the sample; approximately 90% occur only once, and roughly 2.3% lies in the top ten. The specimen was PBMCs or T cells enriched from blood (not recorded which). Receptors were obtained from a woman between 18 and 30 years old who had recovered from COVID-19.

The chain uses TRBV6-5 and TRBJ1-4; D is perhaps TRBD1 (5 bases). This CDR3 contains 13 residues. Germline CDR1 reads MNHEY; CDR2 reads SVGAGI. Trimming removed 2 bases from V and 8 bases from J, with 9 bases in between. The CDR3 DNA is TGTGCCAGCAGTTACCCGAAGGGGGAAAAACTGTTTTTT. Residues: CASSYPKGEKLFF.

This sequence joins TRBV3-1 (or the pseudogene TRBV3-2) and TRBJ2-1; 10 bases map to TRBD2. Germline CDR1 reads LGHDT; CDR2 reads YNNKEL (reference sequence). Unmatched junction bases numbered 6, after V lost 4 bases and J lost 9 bases. This CDR3 is built from 14 residues. The CDR3 protein is CASSPSGGATEQFF. CDR3 sequence (DNA): TGTGCCAGCAGCCCCAGCGGGGGGGCAACTGAGCAGTTCTTC.

The CDR3 DNA reads as TGTGCCAGCAGTTTTAGCGAACTAGCTGAGGAGTACTTC. Protein: CASSFSELAEEYF. The chain has TRBV12-3 or TRBV12-4 and TRBJ2-7, with D possibly being TRBD2 (6 bases). The V and J ends lost 3 bases and 11 bases respectively, with 17 bases between them. The CDR3 sequence is 13 residues long.

Here the CDR3 reads CASSLRQGGEDFGYTF. In DNA form, the CDR3 reads TGTGCCAGCAGCTTAAGACAGGGGGGTGAGGATTTTGGCTACACCTTC. This chain connects TRBV7-6 to TRBJ1-2; TRBD1 matches 9 bases. Per the germline V gene, CDR1 is SGHVS and CDR2 is FNYEAQ. This CDR3 has 16 amino acids. J gave up 7 bases and V 2 bases, and 11 bases lay outside the gene matches.

The J gene is TRBJ2-2, the V gene TRBV5-1; possible D gene TRBD1, 5 bases. Deletions cut 0 bases from V and 7 bases from J, with 10 bases between. Germline V gene sequence: CDR1 SGHRS, CDR2 YFSETQ. The CDR3 spans 14 residues. The DNA for the CDR3 is TGCGCCAGCAGCTTGGCAGGGTTTGGCGGGGAGCTGTTTTTT. It specifies CASSLAGFGGELFF.

The chain employs TRBV6-1 and TRBJ2-2, with 10 bases lining up with TRBD1. Germline CDR1 MNHNS, CDR2 SASEGT. This CDR3 contains 15 residues. V lost 3 bases to trimming and J lost 3 bases; unmatched junction nucleotides: 1. The CDR3 region is CASSEGTGDTGELFF. The CDR3 DNA sequence: TGTGCCAGCAGTGAGGGGACAGGGGACACCGGGGAGCTGTTTTTT.

This chain uses TRBV28 with TRBJ1-5; no clear D gene. V was shortened by 4 bases and J by 1 base, with 17 bases between the two germline ends. This CDR3 has 17 amino acids. The germline gives CDR1 MDHEN, CDR2 SYDVKM. Here the CDR3 reads CASSSPGNRYSNQPQHF. The CDR3 DNA reads TGTGCCAGCAGTTCCCCCGGGAACCGGTACAGCAATCAGCCCCAGCATTTT.

CDR3 sequence: CASSTLAGGYNEQFF. The DNA for the CDR3 is TGTGCCAGCAGCACCCTAGCGGGGGGGTACAATGAGCAGTTCTTC. The rearrangement uses TRBV7-9 and TRBJ2-1; TRBD2 matches 12 bases. Germline V gene data show CDR1 as SEHNR and CDR2 as FQNEAQ (reference sequence). With 5 bases clipped from V and 4 bases from J, the junction kept 3 bases outside the gene matches. This CDR3 comprises 15 residues.

Details on this clone: The sample contains more than one DNA sequence encoding this CDR3. The rearrangement links TRBV28 to TRBJ1-2; perhaps TRBD1 as D (5 bases). In germline, CDR1 is MDHEN, CDR2 SYDVKM. Trimming stripped 3 bases from V and 4 bases from J, with 6 bases between. This CDR3 contains 12 residues. Here the CDR3 reads CASSFRGYGYTF. The CDR3, as DNA: TGTGCCAGCAGTTTTAGGGGCTATGGCTACACCTTC.

The rearrangement uses TRBV19 and TRBJ1-6; TRBD1 matches 9 bases. The CDR3 has 15 amino acids. With V trimmed by 6 bases and J by 2 bases, 2 bases remained unmatched. Germline CDR1 is LNHDA and CDR2 is SQIVND (reference sequence). The CDR3 nucleotides read TGTGCCAGTAGGGACAGGGGTCCCTATAATTCACCCCTCCACTTT. Protein product: CASRDRGPYNSPLHF.

The rearrangement uses TRBV5-1 and TRBJ2-3; possibly TRBD2 for D (6 bases). V was clipped by 5 bases and J by 1 base, with 14 bases between them. The germline V gene encodes CDR1 SGHRS and CDR2 YFSETQ. The CDR3 has 15 amino acids. CDR3 sequence reads: CASRTGSLGTDTQYF. The DNA for the CDR3 is TGCGCCAGCAGAACCGGGAGCCTCGGCACAGATACGCAGTATTTT.

The rearrangement links TRBV4-1 to TRBJ1-3; D gene unclear. Trimming took off 0 bases at V and 2 bases at J, with 5 bases between the two ends. The CDR3 extends over 14 amino acids. CDR1 is MGHRA, CDR2 YSYEKL, per germline. The CDR3 sequence: CASSQENTGNTIYF. The DNA for the CDR3 is TGCGCCAGCAGCCAAGAAAACACTGGAAACACCATATATTTT.

The chain recombines TRBV28 with TRBJ2-7, with D perhaps matching TRBD2 (6 bases). The V gene's germline CDR1 is MDHEN and CDR2 SYDVKM. The V and J ends lost 6 bases and 2 bases respectively, with 23 bases between them. The CDR3 has 17 amino acids. CDR3: CASSHLYSLEGTYEQYF. In DNA, the CDR3 is TGTGCCAGCAGCCATCTCTATTCATTGGAGGGAACCTACGAGCAGTACTTC.

The V and J genes are TRBV13 and TRBJ2-7; TRBD1 matches at 11 bases. The CDR3 length is 16 residues. Germline CDR1 is PRHDT and CDR2 is FYEKMQ (reference sequence). The ends lost 1 base at V and 4 bases at J; junction bases unmatched: 6. CDR3 bases: TGTGCCAGCAGCTTAGCCGGACAGGGGGCAGAGTACGAGCAGTACTTC. Translation gives CASSLAGQGAEYEQYF.

This chain joins TRBV11-2 and TRBJ1-2; weak D call: TRBD1 (6 bases). The CDR3 is 18 residues long. Per germline, CDR1 SGHAT and CDR2 FQNNGV. The germline V and J ends were trimmed by 0 bases and 4 bases, with 21 bases remaining between them. CDR3 amino acids: CASSLEGRQGWNFYGYTF. The DNA of the CDR3 is TGTGCCAGCAGCTTAGAGGGCCGGCAGGGGTGGAATTTCTATGGCTACACCTTC.

V is TRBV7-9 and J is TRBJ1-2; D may be TRBD1 (6 bases). The V gene lost 3 bases and the J gene lost 8 bases, with 16 bases spanning the gap. The CDR3 totals 14 residues. CDR1 is SEHNR and CDR2 is FQNEAQ in the germline V gene (reference sequence). The CDR3 spells CASSLIQGMMGYTF. CDR3 nucleotide sequence: TGTGCCAGCAGCTTGATACAGGGCATGATGGGCTACACCTTC.

This clone showed up just once. This rearrangement joins TRBV5-1 to TRBJ2-1; 7 positions agree with TRBD2. This CDR3 comprises 16 residues. Germline values: CDR1 SGHRS, CDR2 YFSETQ. V lost 4 bases, J lost 0 bases, and 7 bases stayed unmatched. DNA of the CDR3: TGCGCCAGCAGCCCGGAGGCGGGGGTCTCCTACAATGAGCAGTTCTTC. This translates into CASSPEAGVSYNEQFF.

The J gene is TRBJ1-3, the V gene TRBV10-3; D gene uncertain. The germline gives CDR1 ENHRY, CDR2 SYGVKD. This CDR3 comprises 14 residues. The V end was cut by 5 bases, the J end by 0 bases, with 8 bases between. This chain's CDR3 is CAISTHLSGNTIYF. The CDR3 nucleotides are TGTGCCATCAGTACTCACCTCTCTGGAAACACCATATATTTT.

The count of this clone is one. This chain joins TRBV6-4 and TRBJ2-3; 9 bases match TRBD2. The CDR3 totals 15 residues. The V segment lost 5 bases and the J segment 6 bases; nucleotides outside the gene matches: 9. Germline V CDR1 and CDR2: MRHNA, SNTAGT. This CDR3 is CASSLVAGAGDTQYF. CDR3 DNA sequence: TGTGCCAGCAGTCTAGTAGCGGGGGCCGGGGATACGCAGTATTTT.

The rearrangement joins TRBV19 to TRBJ2-5, with D maybe TRBD2 (5 bases). This CDR3 has 16 residues. The germline CDR1 and CDR2 sequences are LNHDA and SQIVND (reference sequence). V shed 7 bases and J shed 2 bases, with 20 bases lying between them. The CDR3 here is CASMGSRDFIQETQYF. The DNA for the CDR3 is TGTGCCAGTATGGGGAGCAGAGATTTTATACAAGAGACCCAGTACTTC.

The chain has TRBV21-1 and TRBJ1-5; the table's D gene call, TRBD1, was not cross checked with the DNA. TRBV21-1 is an annotated pseudogene. The CDR3 contains 16 residues. CDR3 bases: TGTGCCAGCAGCAAAGCGCTAGACAGGGGGAATCAGCCCCAGCATTTT. Its protein product is CASSKALDRGNQPQHF.

The chain couples TRBV9 to TRBJ1-1; D might be TRBD1 (5 bases). The CDR3 runs to 14 residues. CDR1 is SGDLS and CDR2 is YYNGEE in the germline V gene. V shed 0 bases and J shed 5 bases, with 11 bases lying between them. The CDR3 reads CASSVGGGATEAFF. The CDR3 coding sequence is TGTGCCAGCAGCGTAGGGGGAGGGGCGACTGAAGCTTTCTTT.

The V call is TRBV28, the J call TRBJ1-4, with 7 bases identical to TRBD1. V lost 7 bases, J lost 1 base, and 3 bases stayed unmatched. Germline assignment: CDR1 MDHEN and CDR2 SYDVKM. The CDR3 consists of 14 residues. The CDR3 bases are TGTGCCAGCAAGGCAGGGGGAACTAATGAAAAACTGTTTTTT. Translated: CASKAGGTNEKLFF.

The chain joins TRBV28 to TRBJ2-1, with a tentative D call TRBD1 (5 bases). In germline, CDR1 is MDHEN, CDR2 SYDVKM. Deletions cut 2 bases from V and 8 bases from J, with 16 bases between. This CDR3 has 15 amino acids. In DNA form, the CDR3 reads TGTGCCAGCAGTTTAGGCAGGGTTGGTTTCTATGAGCAGTTCTTC. This encodes CASSLGRVGFYEQFF. Using reference TRBV28 and TRBJ2-1 for the parts outside the CDR3, the full variable domain is DVKVTQSSRYLVKRTGEKVFLECVQDMDHENMFWYRQDPGLGLRLIYFSYDVKMKEKGDIPEGYSVSREKKERFSLILESASTNQTSMYLCASSLGRVGFYEQFFGPGTRLTVL.

The chain couples TRBV15 to TRBJ1-1; D not resolved. The V end was cut by 5 bases, the J end by 3 bases, with 4 bases between. Per germline, CDR1 LNHNV and CDR2 YYDKDF (reference sequence). The CDR3 has 11 residues. Here the CDR3 DNA reads TGTGCCACCAGCGCGGACACTGAAGCTTTCTTT. It is translated as CATSADTEAFF.

This clone was counted once. The V gene is TRBV13, the J gene TRBJ2-5; 9 positions match TRBD2. This CDR3 comprises 16 residues. The germline gives CDR1 PRHDT, CDR2 FYEKMQ (reference sequence). J was trimmed by 2 bases and V by 1 base; bases with no gene match: 5. The CDR3 sequence: CASSLEGGGAQETQYF. CDR3 bases: TGTGCCAGCAGCTTAGAGGGCGGGGGGGCACAAGAGACCCAGTACTTC.